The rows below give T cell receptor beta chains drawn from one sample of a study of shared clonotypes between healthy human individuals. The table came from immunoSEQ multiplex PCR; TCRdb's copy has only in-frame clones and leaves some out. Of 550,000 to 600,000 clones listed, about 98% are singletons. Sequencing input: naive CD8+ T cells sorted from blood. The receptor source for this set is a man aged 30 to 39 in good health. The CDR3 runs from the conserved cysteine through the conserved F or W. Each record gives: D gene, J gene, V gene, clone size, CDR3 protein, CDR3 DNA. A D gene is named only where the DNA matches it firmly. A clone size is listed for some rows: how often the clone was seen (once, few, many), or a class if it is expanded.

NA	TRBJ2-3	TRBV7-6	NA	CASSFRSPGQLTDTQYF	TGTGCCAGCAGCTTTCGGTCCCCCGGGCAGCTCACAGATACGCAGTATTTT
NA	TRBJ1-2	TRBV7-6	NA	CASSLDLRYGYTF	TGTGCCAGCAGCTTAGACTTACGCTATGGCTACACCTTC
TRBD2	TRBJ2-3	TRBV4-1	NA	CASSQPPGLAGGPTSTDTQYF	TGCGCCAGCAGCCAACCACCGGGACTAGCGGGAGGGCCCACGAGCACAGATACGCAGTATTTT
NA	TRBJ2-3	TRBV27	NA	CASSLGVARSTDTQYF	TGTGCCAGCAGTTTAGGAGTAGCGCGTAGCACAGATACGCAGTATTTT
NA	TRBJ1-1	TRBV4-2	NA	CASSHTNSDEAFF	TGTGCCAGCAGCCACACCAATTCCGATGAAGCTTTCTTT
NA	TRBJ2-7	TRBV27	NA	CASRPGITPYEQYF	TGTGCCAGCAGGCCCGGGATTACCCCCTACGAGCAGTACTTC
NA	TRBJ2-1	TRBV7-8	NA	CASSSRTLPDNEQFF	TGTGCCAGCAGCTCCCGGACCCTGCCCGACAATGAGCAGTTCTTC
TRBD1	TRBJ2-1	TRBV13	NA	CASSLGQGSYNEQFF	TGTGCCAGCAGCCTGGGACAGGGTTCCTACAATGAGCAGTTCTTC
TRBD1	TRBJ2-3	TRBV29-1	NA	CSVEGDGTGSTDTQYF	TGCAGCGTTGAAGGAGATGGGACAGGTAGCACAGATACGCAGTATTTT
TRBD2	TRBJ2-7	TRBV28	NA	CASSLTSGTYEQYF	TGTGCCAGCAGCCTTACTAGCGGGACTTACGAGCAGTACTTC
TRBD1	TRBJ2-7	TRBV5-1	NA	CASSQYRGQASYEQYF	TGCGCCAGCAGCCAATACAGGGGCCAGGCCTCCTACGAGCAGTACTTC
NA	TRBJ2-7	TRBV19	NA	CASSIGASYEQYF	TGTGCCAGTAGTATTGGGGCCAGCTACGAGCAGTACTTC
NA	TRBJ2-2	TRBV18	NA	CASSTGRGPLSNTGELFF	TGTGCCAGCTCAACTGGCAGGGGCCCCCTTTCGAACACCGGGGAGCTGTTTTTT
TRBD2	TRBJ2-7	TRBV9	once	CASSVGTSGRLGEQYF	TGTGCCAGCAGCGTGGGGACTAGCGGGAGGCTCGGGGAGCAGTACTTC
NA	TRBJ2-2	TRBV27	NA	CASSKGLVGELFF	TGTGCCAGCAGCAAGGGACTTGTCGGGGAGCTGTTTTTT
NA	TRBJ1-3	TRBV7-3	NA	CASSLTQYPSGGNTIYF	TGTGCCAGCAGCTTAACCCAATACCCCAGCGGGGGAAACACCATATATTTT
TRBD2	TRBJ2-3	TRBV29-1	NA	CSARLAVTDTQYF	TGCAGCGCTAGACTAGCGGTCACAGATACGCAGTATTTT
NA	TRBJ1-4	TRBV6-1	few	CASRDASQEKLFF	TGTGCCAGCCGGGACGCATCCCAGGAAAAACTGTTTTTT
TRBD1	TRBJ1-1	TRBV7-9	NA	CASSPSLTGTYTEAFF	TGTGCCAGCAGCCCCTCCCTGACAGGGACGTACACTGAAGCTTTCTTT
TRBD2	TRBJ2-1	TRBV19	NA	CASSITLAGGYNEQFF	TGTGCCAGTAGTATAACCCTCGCGGGAGGCTACAATGAGCAGTTCTTC
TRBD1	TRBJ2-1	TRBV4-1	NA	CASRNGDRLGGEQFF	TGCGCCAGCAGGAACGGGGACAGGCTCGGCGGTGAGCAGTTCTTC
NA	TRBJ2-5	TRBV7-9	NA	CASSLYLDNERQETQYF	TGTGCCAGCAGCTTATATCTGGACAATGAAAGACAAGAGACCCAGTACTTC
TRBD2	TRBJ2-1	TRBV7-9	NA	CASSRRRGVKDNEQFF	TGTGCCAGCAGTCGACGACGGGGGGTGAAGGACAATGAGCAGTTCTTC